This T cell receptor beta chain was captured in a study of graft-versus-host responses after intestinal transplantation. General study findings and limits: Allografts carried high graft-versus-host to host-versus-graft clonal ratios in patients having graft-donor T cell macrochimerism.

The repertoire was sequenced with immunoSEQ multiplex PCR; TCRdb's copy has only in-frame clones and lacks some. The sample shows 65,000 to 85,000 clones, around 87% of them seen only once. Concerning this clone: As yet, its antigen is unknown.

The V end lost 4 bases, the J end lost 0 bases, and 10 bases lay between the germline ends. Germline CDR1 SGHRS, CDR2 YFSETQ. The CDR3 is made up of 14 amino acids. The J gene is TRBJ1-2, the V gene TRBV5-1, with D hard to call. The sequencing used unstimulated CD8+ T cells sorted from spleen or lymph node cells, collected before transplant. The clonotype comes from a human donor who was the organ donor for an intestinal transplant. In DNA, the CDR3 is TGCGCCAGCAGCGCGGGAGTAGCTAACTATGGCTACACCTTC. This translates into CASSAGVANYGYTF.